The 20 T cell receptor beta chains presented below share a single source sample, sequenced in a study of T cell changes during pregnancy in multiple sclerosis (dated by TCRdb to between 2018 and 2020). Library preparation was by the immunoSEQ multiplex PCR assay. TCRdb obtained this table from immuneACCESS and retained in-frame rearrangements with V and J assigned. These tables miss some clones; where compared with another copy, unresolved V genes account for less than half of the shortfall, and the remainder is unexplained. The sample table shows more than 65,000 clones, and about nine tenths are seen once. Of the sample, approximately 2.5% is held by the ten largest clones. Specimen: peripheral blood, collected in the first trimester of pregnancy. The receptor set was obtained from a female donor with multiple sclerosis, enrolled in a pregnancy study.

The rearrangement uses TRBV29-1 and TRBJ1-1; 7 nucleotides agree with TRBD1. Per germline, CDR1 SQVTM and CDR2 ANQGSEA. The CDR3 extends over 13 amino acids. V lost 3 bases to trimming and J lost 6 bases; unmatched junction nucleotides: 7. In nucleotides, the CDR3 is TGCAGCGTTGACCCCGACAGGGACGCTGAAGCTTTCTTT. Its protein is CSVDPDRDAEAFF. Together with reference TRBV29-1 and TRBJ1-1, the CDR3 gives the full variable domain: SAVISQKPSRDICQRGTSLTIQCQVDSQVTMMFWYRQQPGQSLTLIATANQGSEATYESGFVIDKFPISRPNLTFSTLTVSNMSPEDSSIYLCSVDPDRDAEAFFGQGTRLTVV.

This sequence joins TRBV12-5 and TRBJ2-7; D might be TRBD1 (5 bases). CDR1 and CDR2 (germline): LGHNT, FRNRAP. This CDR3 has 14 amino acids. Trimming took off 1 base at V and 4 bases at J, with 11 bases between the two ends. The CDR3: CASGLDQGRYEQYF. CDR3 in DNA: TGTGCTAGTGGTTTGGACCAGGGCCGGTACGAGCAGTACTTC. Drawing the rest from reference TRBV12-5 and TRBJ2-7, the complete variable domain is DARVTQTPRHKVTEMGQEVTMRCQPILGHNTVFWYRQTMMQGLELLAYFRNRAPLDDSGMPKDRFSAEMPDATLATLKIQPSEPRDSAVYFCASGLDQGRYEQYFGPGTRLTVT.

This sequence joins TRBV18 and TRBJ2-5; D perhaps matches TRBD2 (5 bases). Germline lookup yields CDR1 KGHSH and CDR2 LQKENI. The V end lost 6 bases, the J end lost 4 bases, and 12 bases lay between the germline ends. The CDR3 has 13 residues. The CDR3 here is CASSVWTAETQYF. The CDR3 nucleotides read TGTGCCAGCTCGGTCTGGACTGCAGAGACCCAGTACTTC.

The rearrangement joins TRBV7-2 to TRBJ2-1, with D tentatively TRBD1 (6 bases). The CDR3 is 16 amino acids. CDR1 SGHTA and CDR2 FQGNSA come from the germline V gene. V gave up 5 bases and J gave up 2 bases, with 16 bases separating them. CDR3 nucleotide sequence: TGTGCCAGCAGCCCCTCAGTGGACAGAGCCTACAATGAGCAGTTCTTC. Its protein is CASSPSVDRAYNEQFF. Together with reference TRBV7-2 and TRBJ2-1, the CDR3 gives the full variable domain: GAGVSQSPSNKVTEKGKDVELRCDPISGHTALYWYRQSLGQGLEFLIYFQGNSAPDKSGLPSDRFSAERTGGSVSTLTIQRTQQEDSAVYLCASSPSVDRAYNEQFFGPGTRLTVL.

The gene calls are TRBV28 and TRBJ1-4; D perhaps matches TRBD1 (6 bases). The germline CDR1 and CDR2 sequences are MDHEN and SYDVKM. The CDR3 has 14 amino acids. Trimming took 5 bases from V and 5 from J, leaving 12 bases between them. Here the CDR3 reads CASSPPGVNEKLFF. The CDR3 DNA is TGTGCCAGCAGTCCCCCAGGGGTCAATGAAAAACTGTTTTTT.

This chain connects TRBV30 to TRBJ2-1; D may be TRBD2 (6 bases). The CDR3 length is 14 residues. In germline, CDR1 is GTSNPN, CDR2 SVGIG (reference sequence). V dropped 7 bases and J dropped 4 bases, with 17 bases sitting between them. The CDR3, as DNA: TGTGCCTTCCGACCGCGGGGACCTTACAATGAGCAGTTCTTC. The encoded protein is CAFRPRGPYNEQFF.

V is TRBV4-3 and J is TRBJ2-7, with D uncertain. CDR3 size: 14 residues. V shed 0 bases and J shed 1 base, with 7 bases lying between them. The germline CDR1 and CDR2 sequences are LGHNA and YSLEER. The CDR3 spells CASSQDRSSYEQYF. CDR3 DNA: TGCGCCAGCAGCCAAGATAGAAGTTCCTACGAGCAGTACTTC.

The rearrangement joins TRBV18 to TRBJ1-4; D gene unclear. CDR3 size: 14 residues. The germline V and J ends were trimmed by 2 bases and 6 bases, with 10 bases remaining between them. CDR1 KGHSH and CDR2 LQKENI come from the germline V gene. CDR3: CASSPATGYEKLFF. DNA for the CDR3: TGTGCCAGCTCACCAGCGACGGGGTATGAAAAACTGTTTTTT. The full variable domain, completed using reference TRBV18 and TRBJ1-4, is NAGVMQNPRHLVRRRGQEARLRCSPMKGHSHVYWYRQLPEEGLKFMVYLQKENIIDESGMPKERFSAEFPKEGPSILRIQQVVRGDSAAYFCASSPATGYEKLFFGSGTQLSVL.

In the case of this clone: The junction does not match germline at one end; this may be a read error. The chain joins TRBV7-7 to TRBJ2-5, with TRBD1 identical over 7 bases. The germline V gene has CDR1 SSHAT and CDR2 FNYEAQ (reference sequence). The CDR3 has 15 amino acids. CDR3 nucleotides: TGTGCTAGCAGCTTATTATCAGGGGGTGATGCGACCCAGTACTTC. It is translated as CASSLLSGGDATQYF.

V is TRBV27 and J is TRBJ1-5; 7 nucleotides line up with TRBD1. The CDR3 has 15 residues. The germline gives CDR1 MNHEY, CDR2 SMNVEV (reference sequence). V was clipped by 2 bases and J by 7 bases; unmatched bases: 8. The CDR3 DNA reads as TGTGCCAGCAGTTTAGTGAAGGGGGCGCGGCAGCCCCAGCATTTT. It yields the protein CASSLVKGARQPQHF.

The rearrangement links TRBV2 to TRBJ2-1; tentative D call: TRBD1 (6 bases). The CDR3 extends over 14 amino acids. CDR1 is SNHLY and CDR2 is FYNNEI in the germline V gene. V was shortened by 2 bases and J by 6 bases, with 11 bases between the two germline ends. The CDR3 bases are TGTGCCAGCAGTGAACAGGGGCCCGGCAATGAGCAGTTCTTC. It is translated as CASSEQGPGNEQFF. The full variable domain, completed using reference TRBV2 and TRBJ2-1, is EPEVTQTPSHQVTQMGQEVILRCVPISNHLYFYWYRQILGQKVEFLVSFYNNEISEKSEIFDDQFSVERPDGSNFTLKIRSTKLEDSAMYFCASSEQGPGNEQFFGPGTRLTVL.

The chain is built from TRBV27 and TRBJ2-7; D uncertain. Per germline, CDR1 MNHEY and CDR2 SMNVEV (reference sequence). The CDR3 runs to 13 residues. The V and J ends lost 8 bases and 3 bases respectively, with 14 bases between them. This CDR3 reads CASSLSELYEQYF. In nucleotides, the CDR3 is TGTGCCAGCTCGCTTTCCGAGCTCTACGAGCAGTACTTC.

The rearrangement links TRBV6-5 to TRBJ1-1, with 9 positions matching TRBD1. V was clipped by 0 bases and J by 4 bases; unmatched bases: 6. CDR3 length: 16 amino acids. Germline CDR1 is MNHEY and CDR2 is SVGAGI. The CDR3 DNA sequence: TGTGCCAGCAGTTACTCGAGGGACAGGGCTTCCACTGAAGCTTTCTTT. Translated, it gives CASSYSRDRASTEAFF.

The chain is built from TRBV27 and TRBJ2-7, with 10 bases aligning to TRBD2. The CDR3 covers 17 residues. Germline CDR1 is MNHEY and CDR2 is SMNVEV (reference sequence). V lost 5 bases, J lost 3 bases, and 13 bases stayed unmatched. The CDR3 loop reads CASSPLAGALLSYEQYF. The CDR3 DNA follows: TGTGCCAGCAGTCCCCTAGCGGGAGCTCTGCTTAGCTACGAGCAGTACTTC.

The rearrangement joins TRBV7-9 to TRBJ2-7, with 11 positions matching TRBD2. Unmatched junction bases numbered 13, after V lost 6 bases and J lost 6 bases. The CDR3 totals 16 residues. Germline CDR1 reads SEHNR; CDR2 reads FQNEAQ (reference sequence). Here the CDR3 DNA reads TGTGCCAGCAGTCCGGGGACTAGCGGCAGTCGAGGCGAGCAGTACTTC. Translation gives CASSPGTSGSRGEQYF.

The chain links TRBV9 to TRBJ2-7; 7 positions agree with TRBD2. Germline trimming cut 3 bases from V and 5 bases from J; bases unmatched to any gene: 11. This CDR3 contains 15 residues. The germline V gene has CDR1 SGDLS and CDR2 YYNGEE. This chain's CDR3 is CASSGGRDPPDEQYF. The CDR3 DNA reads TGTGCCAGCAGCGGCGGGAGAGACCCCCCCGACGAGCAGTACTTC. Using reference TRBV9 and TRBJ2-7 for the parts outside the CDR3, the full variable domain is DSGVTQTPKHLITATGQRVTLRCSPRSGDLSVYWYQQSLDQGLQFLIQYYNGEERAKGNILERFSAQQFPDLHSELNLSSLELGDSALYFCASSGGRDPPDEQYFGPGTRLTVT.

The CDR3 nucleotides are TGTGCCAGCAGCCCGCAGTTTGAAGCTTTCTTT. As protein: CASSPQFEAFF. The chain is built from TRBV28 and TRBJ1-1; the D is unclear. The CDR3 is 11 residues long. From germline, CDR1 is MDHEN and CDR2 SYDVKM. Trimming stripped 6 bases from V and 7 bases from J, with 9 bases between.

The chain couples TRBV9 to TRBJ1-1, with D unresolved. With 4 bases removed from V and 0 bases from J, the gap between germline ends came to 7 bases. The CDR3 has 13 residues. Germline lookup yields CDR1 SGDLS and CDR2 YYNGEE. As DNA, the CDR3 is TGTGCCAGCAGCCCAGATTTGAACACTGAAGCTTTCTTT. The encoded protein is CASSPDLNTEAFF.

This clone was picked up one time. This chain joins TRBV4-1 and TRBJ2-7, with 8 nucleotides matching TRBD2. V trimming: 0 bases; J trimming: 4 bases; junction bases outside the gene matches: 5. From germline, CDR1 is MGHRA and CDR2 YSYEKL. There are 15 residues in the CDR3. This chain's CDR3 is CASSQDTSGIYEQYF. The CDR3 DNA sequence: TGCGCCAGCAGCCAAGATACTAGCGGAATATACGAGCAGTACTTC.

CDR3 bases: TGTGCCAGTAGCGACCCAGGGACGAACACCGGGGAGCTGTTTTTT. Translation: CASSDPGTNTGELFF. This sequence joins TRBV19 and TRBJ2-2; possibly TRBD1 for D (5 bases). This CDR3 is built from 15 residues. Trimming shortened V by 6 bases and J by 0 bases, and 11 bases separated the two germline ends. The germline gives CDR1 LNHDA, CDR2 SQIVND (reference sequence).